This TCR beta chain comes out of a study of CD8+ T cells in alopecia areata. The wider study: Treatment with tofacitinib (6 to 18 months) was followed by 6 months off drug. Severity scoring for treated patients was based on the percentage of affected scalp area.

General study findings and limits: Many of the expanded lesional clones endured in scalp and blood while on tofacitinib. Scalp clonality and expanded CD8+ clones among the top 100 showed significant decreases with tofacitinib.

Treatment here: oral pan-JAK inhibitor, 5-10 mg twice daily. The germline V and J ends were trimmed by 4 bases and 1 base, with 15 bases remaining between them. The CDR3 is made up of 17 amino acids. Germline V gene lookup returns CDR1 SGHRS and CDR2 YFSETQ. Comment on this clone: Its antigen is unknown.

The sequencing template was cDNA reverse transcribed from extracted RNA. Assay used: immunoSEQ multiplex PCR; TCRdb lists only in-frame clones, some missing. In the table there are under 130,000 clones, over 75% of which are singletons. This material consisted of CD8+ T cells sorted from blood, taken between weeks 30 and 35, from a patient treated with tofacitinib. The chain is built from TRBV5-1 and TRBJ1-6; no definite D call. This clonotype was sampled from a human donor with alopecia areata. The CDR3 sequence: CASSEAGQGSYNSPLHF. CDR3 in DNA: TGCGCCAGCAGCGAGGCAGGTCAAGGATCCTATAATTCACCCCTCCACTTT.